The 5 T cell receptor beta chains below all came from one sample that was sequenced in a study of vaccination and CD4 T cells after COVID-19. For these receptors, no antigen is known. Time point described: late sampling 161 to 241 days after vaccination in three convalescent patients. The treatment was: roughly nine-day PBMC culture with coronavirus spike peptide pools or control peptides (ViraFEST assay). The Oncomine TCR Beta short-read assay sequenced DNA from cultured CD4+ T cells. One entry per CDR3 protein results from TCRdb running MiXCR on the PCR reads. The table lists about 17,000 distinct CDR3 sequences, 52% of them singletons. The specimen was CD4+ T cells from blood, cultured in vitro, collected about 7 months after SARS-CoV-2 vaccination. These receptors all come from a human donor who had recovered from COVID-19.

The CDR3 nucleotides read TGTGCCAGCAGCCAAAACAGGGGTGGTGAAAAACTGTTTTTT. Protein sequence: CASSQNRGGEKLFF. J is TRBJ1-4 and V is TRBV7-2; 7 bases are a match to TRBD1. V dropped 5 bases and J dropped 7; count of bases not matched to a gene: 7. The CDR3 is 14 amino acids. Germline V gene lookup returns CDR1 SGHTA and CDR2 FQGNSA.

This clonotype was picked up a small number of times. The chain is built from TRBV12-3 or TRBV12-4 and TRBJ2-3; TRBD1 matches at 10 bases. The CDR3 loop spans 15 amino acids. The junction had 5 bases not matched to a gene; V was cut back by 5 bases and J by 3 bases. CDR3 DNA sequence: TGTGCCAGCAGTCCTCGGGACAGGGGAACAGATACGCAGTATTTT. Protein: CASSPRDRGTDTQYF.

V is TRBV12-3 or TRBV12-4 and J is TRBJ2-5, with D perhaps TRBD1 or TRBD2 (6 bases each). There are 15 residues in the CDR3. With 7 bases removed from V and 5 bases from J, the gap between germline ends came to 20 bases. The CDR3 reads CASNRGWGAGETQYF. DNA of the CDR3: TGTGCCAGCAACCGAGGGTGGGGGGCGGGGGAGACCCAGTACTTC.

This clonotype was seen a few times. V gene TRBV7-3 combines with J gene TRBJ2-7; TRBD2 matches 7 bases. The V gene's germline CDR1 is SGHTA and CDR2 FQGTGA. The CDR3 spans 12 residues. Trimming cost V 4 bases and J 7 bases; bases outside gene matches: 4. The DNA of the CDR3 is TGTGCCAGCAGCTCCCTCGGGGGGGAGCAGTACTTC. Amino acids: CASSSLGGEQYF. Based on the CDR3 plus reference TRBV7-3 and TRBJ2-7, the full variable domain is GAGVSQTPSNKVTEKGKYVELRCDPISGHTALYWYRQSLGQGPEFLIYFQGTGAADDSGLPNDRFFAVRPEGSVSTLKIQRTERGDSAVYLCASSSLGGEQYFGPGTRLTVT.

V gene TRBV5-5 combines with J gene TRBJ1-2, with 7 bases identical to TRBD1. CDR1 SGHKS and CDR2 YYEKEE come from the germline V gene (reference sequence). V was pared by 1 base and J by 7 bases, with 4 bases of the junction left unmatched. There are 13 residues in the CDR3. CDR3 nucleotides: TGTGCCAGCAGCTTGATAGGGGGCCTTGGCTACACCTTC. Translated, it gives CASSLIGGLGYTF. Complete variable domain (other parts from reference TRBV5-5 and TRBJ1-2): DAGVTQSPTHLIKTRGQQVTLRCSPISGHKSVSWYQQVLGQGPQFIFQYYEKEERGRGNFPDRFSARQFPNYSSELNVNALLLGDSALYLCASSLIGGLGYTFGSGTRLTVV.